This entry is about one T cell receptor (beta chain). This clone's antigen is unknown. Nothing much larger sits one base from this clone, and base qualities are not available. RNA was extracted using the RNeasy kit, and roughly 0.5 to 1 microgram was reverse transcribed with random hexamers. The immunoSEQ multiplex PCR assay, covering 54 Vbeta and 13 Jbeta segments, was used to amplify TCR beta CDR3 regions. PCR amplification bias was corrected by using a synthetic template baseline for primer optimization and computational correction. In the source study's methods: Reads were annotated to V, D and J genes according to IMGT and were analyzed with immunoSEQ Analyzer, with only productive sequences retained. Clonality was calculated as one minus the Shannon entropy normalized by log2 of the number of productive unique sequences. For each patient and control, public and private clones were evaluated within the 100 most prevalent clones. Clones were defined as Susac-specific when absent from the healthy and MS cohorts, from 1,000 to 1,100 published viral clones and from other ImmuneACCESS disease sequences. The public sequencing data were trimmed at Q25 with fastp and processed into clonotypes with MiXCR by TCRdb, which kept only in-frame beta chains. CDR3 protein sequences are deduplicated, and each keeps its most common genes and DNA. TCRdb's processing, not the study's, gives the V and J calls here. The sample table lists approximately 170,000 distinct CDR3 sequences, 92% of them with a count of one. The ten largest clones represent under 0.085% of the sample.

High-throughput TCR beta sequencing profiled peripheral blood CD8+ and CD4+ T cells from healthy donors, Susac syndrome patients and multiple sclerosis patients. The healthy donors served as controls matched for age and sex. Bulk CD8+ and CD4+ T cells were purified magnetically by negative isolation, whereas CD8+ TEMRA cells were enriched by FACS. Blood was drawn into EDTA tubes, processed within 24 hours, and PBMCs were isolated by density gradient centrifugation. PBMCs intended for TCR sequencing were cryopreserved in liquid nitrogen and were subsequently thawed in a 37 degrees C water bath. A purity of at least 90% was achieved for sorted or isolated CD4+, CD8+ and CD8+ TEMRA cells. The data stem from a study of CD8 T cells in Susac syndrome (dated by TCRdb to about 2019). As for the study more broadly: The study used repertoire sequencing to test whether antigen drove CD8+ T cell activation and differentiation in Susac syndrome. Broader findings and caveats from the paper: The number of individuals in the TCR sequencing and HLA analysis was acknowledged as relatively small.

The CDR3 contains 13 residues, cysteine and phenylalanine counted. Only the CDR3 region is kept as DNA, spanning 39 bases read in frame from base 1. CDR1 and CDR2, per the germline V gene (reference sequence), are LGHDT and YNNKEL. Relative to germline, V is 0 bases shorter and J is 8 bases shorter, with 10 bases between their ends. This clonotype originated in a human donor in good health. Specimen: CD4+ T cells from PBMCs. The chain is made from TRBV3-1 and TRBJ1-2; the D gene identity is not certain. The CDR3 region has the sequence CASSQDYRRGYTF. The DNA reads TGTGCCAGCAGCCAAGATTATCGGAGAGGCTACACCTTC.